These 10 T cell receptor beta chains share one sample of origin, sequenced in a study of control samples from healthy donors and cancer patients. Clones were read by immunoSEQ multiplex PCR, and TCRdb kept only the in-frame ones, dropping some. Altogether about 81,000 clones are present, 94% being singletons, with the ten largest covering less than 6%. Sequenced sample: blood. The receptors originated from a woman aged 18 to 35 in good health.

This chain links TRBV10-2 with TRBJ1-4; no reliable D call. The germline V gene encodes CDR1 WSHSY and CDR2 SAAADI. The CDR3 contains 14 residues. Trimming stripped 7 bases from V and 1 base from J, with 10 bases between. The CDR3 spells CASKSAVTNEKLFF. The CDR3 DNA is TGCGCCAGCAAGTCAGCCGTAACTAATGAAAAACTGTTTTTT.

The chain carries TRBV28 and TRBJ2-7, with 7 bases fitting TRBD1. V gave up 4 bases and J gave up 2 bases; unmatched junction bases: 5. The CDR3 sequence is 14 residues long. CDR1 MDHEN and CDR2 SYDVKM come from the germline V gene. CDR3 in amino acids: CASSYRDSTYEQYF. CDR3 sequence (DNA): TGTGCCAGCAGTTACCGGGACAGCACCTACGAGCAGTACTTC.

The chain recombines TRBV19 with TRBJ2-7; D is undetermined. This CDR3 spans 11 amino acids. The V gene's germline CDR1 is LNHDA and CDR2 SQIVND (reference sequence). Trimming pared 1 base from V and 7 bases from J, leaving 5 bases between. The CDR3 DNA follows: TGTGCCAGTAGTATAGGGGGAGAGCAGTACTTC. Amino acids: CASSIGGEQYF.

The CDR3 sequence is CSASVRNTEAFF. DNA of the CDR3: TGCAGTGCTAGTGTTCGGAACACTGAAGCTTTCTTT. The chain joins TRBV20-1 to TRBJ1-1; D is unresolved. V dropped 3 bases and J dropped 1 base, with 6 bases sitting between them. Germline V gene data show CDR1 as DFQATT and CDR2 as SNEGSKA (reference sequence). There are 12 residues in the CDR3.

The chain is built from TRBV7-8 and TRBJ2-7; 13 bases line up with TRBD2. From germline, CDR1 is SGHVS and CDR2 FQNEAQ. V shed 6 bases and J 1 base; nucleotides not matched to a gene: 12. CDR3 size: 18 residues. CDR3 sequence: CASSYRARTSGSSYEQYF. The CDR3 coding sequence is TGTGCCAGCAGTTATAGGGCCCGGACTAGCGGGAGTTCCTACGAGCAGTACTTC.

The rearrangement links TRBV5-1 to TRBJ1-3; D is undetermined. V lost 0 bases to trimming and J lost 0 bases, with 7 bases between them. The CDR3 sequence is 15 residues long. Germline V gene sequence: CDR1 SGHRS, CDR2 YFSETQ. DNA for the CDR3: TGCGCCAGCAGCTTGGACTTAAGCTCTGGAAACACCATATATTTT. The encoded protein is CASSLDLSSGNTIYF.

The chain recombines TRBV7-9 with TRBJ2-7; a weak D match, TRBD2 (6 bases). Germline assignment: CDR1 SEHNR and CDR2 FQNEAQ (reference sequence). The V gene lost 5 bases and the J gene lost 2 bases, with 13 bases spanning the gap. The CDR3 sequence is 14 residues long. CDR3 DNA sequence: TGTGCCAGCAGCAGCGGGCGGGATGCCTACGAGCAGTACTTC. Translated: CASSSGRDAYEQYF.

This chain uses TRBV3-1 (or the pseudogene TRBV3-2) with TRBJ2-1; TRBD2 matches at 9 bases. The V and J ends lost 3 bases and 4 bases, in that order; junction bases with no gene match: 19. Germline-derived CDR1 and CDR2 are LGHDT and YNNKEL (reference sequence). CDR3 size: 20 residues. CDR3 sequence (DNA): TGTGCCAGCAGCCATTACCCCAGCGGGGGGTCCCCCTTGCCTTACAATGAGCAGTTCTTC. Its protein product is CASSHYPSGGSPLPYNEQFF.

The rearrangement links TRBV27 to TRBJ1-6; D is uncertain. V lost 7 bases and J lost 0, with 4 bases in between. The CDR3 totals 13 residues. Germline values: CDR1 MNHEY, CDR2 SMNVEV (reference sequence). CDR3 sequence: CASKNSYNSPLHF. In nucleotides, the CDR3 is TGTGCCAGCAAGAACTCCTATAATTCACCCCTCCACTTT.

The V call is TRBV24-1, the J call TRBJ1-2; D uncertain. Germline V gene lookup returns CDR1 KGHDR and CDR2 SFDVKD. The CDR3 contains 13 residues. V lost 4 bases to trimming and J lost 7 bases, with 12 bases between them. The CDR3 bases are TGTGCCACCAGTGACATCAACTCAGGTGGCTACACCTTC. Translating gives CATSDINSGGYTF.